A selection of T cell receptor beta chains follows, all from one sample in a study of cytomegalovirus exposure and HLA in healthy donors. The method was immunoSEQ multiplex PCR; TCRdb's version includes in-frame clones alone and lacks a portion of them. In the table there are 100,000 to 150,000 clones, under 20% of which are singletons. Specimen: PBMCs. The receptors derive from a female donor in good health and CMV-seropositive. The CDR3 runs from the conserved cysteine through the conserved F or W. Fields, in order: J gene, D gene, V gene, clone size, CDR3 DNA, CDR3 protein. D genes are given only for firm matches. For some rows the clone size is stated as once, few or many, or as a class when expanded; others skip it.

>TRBJ2-5|TRBD2|TRBV19|few
TGTGCCACCTCGGCGTTTATAGCGGGGGGGCCGTGGGAGACCCAGTACTTC
CATSAFIAGGPWETQYF
>TRBJ1-2|.|TRBV15|.
TGTGCCACCAGCAGAGATCGGGAGGGTGGCTACACCTTC
CATSRDREGGYTF
>TRBJ2-7|TRBD1|TRBV6-1|once
TGTGCCAGCAGTGGTCCGCTGACAGGGATAGGCCCTTACGAGCAGTACTTC
CASSGPLTGIGPYEQYF
>TRBJ1-6|TRBD1|TRBV28|.
TGTGCCAGCAGTCCTCCGGGACAGGGAGGTTCACCCCTCCACTTT
CASSPPGQGGSPLHF
>TRBJ2-7|.|TRBV5-4|.
TGTGCCAGCAGCTTGGGGGGGGAAATACTCTACGAGCAGTACTTC
CASSLGGEILYEQYF
>TRBJ2-1|TRBD1|TRBV27|.
TGTGCCAGCCGCTTTACAGGGGCGACGAATGAGCAGTTCTTC
CASRFTGATNEQFF
>TRBJ2-7|.|TRBV28|.
TGTGCCAGCAGTGCCGAGTTCAGCGGTGCCTACGAGCAGTACTTC
CASSAEFSGAYEQYF
>TRBJ1-1|.|TRBV29-1|few
TGCAGCGTTGGCTTGGGACAGAACACTGAAGCTTTCTTT
CSVGLGQNTEAFF
>TRBJ2-3|.|TRBV4-3|.
TGCGCCAGCAGCCAAGTTGGGGCAGAAAGCACAGATACGCAGTATTTT
CASSQVGAESTDTQYF
>TRBJ2-1|TRBD2|TRBV9|.
TGTGCCAGCAGCGTAACTAGCGGGAGTATGAATGAGCAGTTCTTC
CASSVTSGSMNEQFF
>TRBJ1-1|.|TRBV18|.
TGTGCCAGCTCACCACCATCCCGGTCGGCTGAAGCTTTCTTT
CASSPPSRSAEAFF
>TRBJ2-7|.|TRBV11-2|few
TGTGCCAGCAGCTTAGGTTCAGGGGCCTACGAGCAGTACTTC
CASSLGSGAYEQYF
>TRBJ2-1|TRBD2|TRBV4-3|few
TGCGCCAGCAGCCCACGGGGGGCTAGCGGGAACAATGAGCAGTTCTTC
CASSPRGASGNNEQFF
>TRBJ2-1|TRBD2|TRBV30|few
TGTGCCTGGAGTGCAATGGGACTAGCGGGTTACAATGAGCAGTTCTTC
CAWSAMGLAGYNEQFF
>TRBJ2-3|.|TRBV29-1|.
TGCAGCGTTATACTGACAGATACGCAGTATTTT
CSVILTDTQYF
>TRBJ2-7|.|TRBV4-2|few
TGTGCCAGCAGCCAAGGCTCAGGGGATTCTGTATACGAGCAGTACTTC
CASSQGSGDSVYEQYF
>TRBJ1-1|.|TRBV27|.
TGTGCCAGCAGCCCAGTCACTGGGCTTACTGAAGCTTTCTTT
CASSPVTGLTEAFF
>TRBJ1-2|.|TRBV29-1|.
TGCAGCGTTGAAGCACGATACGGTGGCTACACCTTC
CSVEARYGGYTF
>TRBJ2-7|.|TRBV9|few
TGTGCCAGCAGCGTAGTGGTTGAGGGTTTGACCAGAACCTACGAGCAGTACTTC
CASSVVVEGLTRTYEQYF
>TRBJ1-1|.|TRBV7-9|few
TGTGCCAGCAGCTTAGGACAATCTGAAGCTTTCTTT
CASSLGQSEAFF